This T cell receptor beta chain came from a study of T cells in Graves' hyperthyroidism and ophthalmopathy. Background on the study: Prior to any treatment, at the point of initial diagnosis, peripheral blood was collected.

This clonotype was picked up many times. The V end lost 5 bases, the J end lost 11 bases, and 9 bases lay between the germline ends. This CDR3 comprises 10 residues. Looked up from germline, CDR1 is MDHEN and CDR2 is SYDVKM. Amplification of TCR beta CDR3 regions used RNA as the template. Carried out on the TCR CDR3, a first-round RT-PCR used the HTBI primer set. TCRdb redid the calling of the multiplex PCR reads with MiXCR, one entry per CDR3 protein. The table records roughly 700,000 distinct CDR3 sequences, roughly 15% of them present only once. The chain recombines TRBV28 with TRBJ1-1, with unresolved D. Sequenced: blood. The sequence came from a woman aged 18-29 years with Graves' hyperthyroidism. Here the CDR3 DNA reads TGTGCCAGCAGTACCCCTAGGGCTTTCTTT. Translation gives CASSTPRAFF. The variable domain in full, with the rest retrieved from reference TRBV28 and TRBJ1-1, is DVKVTQSSRYLVKRTGEKVFLECVQDMDHENMFWYRQDPGLGLRLIYFSYDVKMKEKGDIPEGYSVSREKKERFSLILESASTNQTSMYLCASSTPRAFFGQGTRLTVV.